This TCR beta chain was recovered during a study of PD-1 blockade in classical Hodgkin lymphoma. Relapses following autologous stem cell transplantation were seen in all patients, with brentuximab vedotin exposure varying. V was clipped by 1 base and J by 2 bases, with 12 bases between them. Germline loops: CDR1 SGHRS, CDR2 YFSETQ. The CDR3 has 16 amino acids. Sequenced by immunoSEQ multiplex PCR; TCRdb stores in-frame clones only, minus some. The sample carries 14,000 to 15,000 clones, around four fifths recorded once. The material sequenced was peripheral blood mononuclear cells (PBMCs), taken before the second cycle of nivolumab. This receptor was identified in a human donor with classical Hodgkin lymphoma. This rearrangement joins TRBV5-1 to TRBJ2-2; D unresolved. CDR3 region: CASSLRSLDNTGELFF. As DNA, the CDR3 is TGCGCCAGCAGCTTGCGGTCATTGGATAACACCGGGGAGCTGTTTTTT. Based on the CDR3 plus reference TRBV5-1 and TRBJ2-2, the full variable domain is KAGVTQTPRYLIKTRGQQVTLSCSPISGHRSVSWYQQTPGQGLQFLFEYFSETQRNKGNFPGRFSGRQFSNSRSEMNVSTLELGDSALYLCASSLRSLDNTGELFFGEGSRLTVL.